Listed here are 28 T cell receptor beta chains from one sample, sequenced in a study of blood T cell repertoires in COVID-19. Sequencing was performed with immunoSEQ multiplex PCR; in TCRdb, only in-frame clones are kept and a portion is missing. The sample records 250,000 to 300,000 clones, more than 75% being singletons. The material sequenced was peripheral blood. Receptors were obtained from a woman aged 40 to 49 who had recovered from COVID-19.

The rearrangement links TRBV19 to TRBJ1-1; 10 bases line up with TRBD1. Per germline, CDR1 LNHDA and CDR2 SQIVND (reference sequence). The trim removed 10 bases at V and 5 bases at J, leaving 13 bases unmatched. The CDR3 is 15 residues long. The CDR3 nucleotides are TGTGCCACCAAAGACAGGGGGCGCGGGGGAACTGAAGCTTTCTTT. Residues: CATKDRGRGGTEAFF.

This chain joins TRBV12-5 and TRBJ1-2; D ambiguous. V shed 6 bases and J shed 2 bases, with 13 bases lying between them. The CDR3 extends over 14 amino acids. Looked up from germline, CDR1 is LGHNT and CDR2 is FRNRAP. CDR3 loop: CASGPDTPNYGYTF. CDR3 bases: TGTGCTAGTGGCCCCGACACCCCGAACTATGGCTACACCTTC.

The genes are TRBV5-6 and TRBJ2-7; TRBD1 agrees at 7 bases. Unmatched junction bases numbered 13, after V lost 4 bases and J lost 6 bases. CDR3 size: 15 residues. The germline V gene has CDR1 SGHDT and CDR2 YYEEEE. The CDR3 bases are TGTGCCAGCAGCGGGGCAAGGGGGCCGACGGGCGAGCAGTACGTC. This encodes CASSGARGPTGEQYV.

The chain is built from TRBV7-8 and TRBJ1-2, with 11 bases matching TRBD1. V gave up 5 bases and J gave up 4 bases; unmatched junction bases: 3. The length of the CDR3 is 14 residues. Germline CDR1 and CDR2: SGHVS and FQNEAQ. This chain's CDR3 is CASSRGTGGYGYTF. The CDR3 region has the DNA TGTGCCAGCAGCCGAGGGACAGGGGGCTATGGCTACACCTTC.

This rearrangement joins TRBV4-3 to TRBJ1-1; maybe TRBD1 (6 bases). Looked up from germline, CDR1 is LGHNA and CDR2 is YSLEER. The CDR3 is 14 amino acids. Trimming left V 4 bases short and J 1 base short, with 10 bases between. The CDR3, as DNA: TGCGCCAGCAGCCTCTCGGACAGGAACACTGAAGCTTTCTTT. Encoded protein: CASSLSDRNTEAFF.

The chain combines TRBV5-6 with TRBJ2-7; 7 bases agree with TRBD2. Germline CDR1 is SGHDT and CDR2 is YYEEEE. After removal of 0 bases from V and 3 bases from J, the junction contained 6 bases not matched to a gene. The CDR3 extends over 15 amino acids. The CDR3 region is CASSLGDYQIYEQYF. The CDR3 DNA reads TGTGCCAGCAGCTTGGGGGACTACCAGATCTACGAGCAGTACTTC.

This chain connects TRBV9 to TRBJ1-2; 9 nucleotides line up with TRBD1. V trimming: 7 bases; J trimming: 2 bases; junction bases outside the gene matches: 3. Germline V lookup: CDR1 SGDLS, CDR2 YYNGEE. The CDR3 sequence is 13 residues long. The DNA of the CDR3 is TGTGCCAGCCGGGACAGGGCCAACTATGGCTACACCTTC. Translated, it gives CASRDRANYGYTF.

This chain connects TRBV5-8 to TRBJ1-1; maybe TRBD1 (5 bases). V was shortened by 2 bases and J by 3 bases, with 11 bases between the two germline ends. Germline V gene lookup returns CDR1 SGHTS and CDR2 YDEGEE. The CDR3 has 14 residues. In DNA form, the CDR3 reads TGTGCCAGCAGCTTCCCAGGGTTTGACACTGAAGCTTTCTTT. Translating gives CASSFPGFDTEAFF. Full variable domain (rest looked up from reference TRBV5-8 and TRBJ1-1): EAGVTQSPTHLIKTRGQQATLRCSPISGHTSVYWYQQALGLGLQFLLWYDEGEERNRGNFPPRFSGRQFPNYSSELNVNALELEDSALYLCASSFPGFDTEAFFGQGTRLTVV.

This chain joins TRBV11-2 and TRBJ2-7, with 8 bases fitting TRBD2. Germline CDR1 reads SGHAT; CDR2 reads FQNNGV. V shed 6 bases and J 3 bases; nucleotides not matched to a gene: 7. This CDR3 is built from 14 residues. CDR3 in amino acids: CASRPGGAGYEQYF. The CDR3, as DNA: TGTGCCAGCAGACCGGGGGGGGCAGGCTACGAGCAGTACTTC.

The gene calls are TRBV11-3 and TRBJ1-1; D gene ambiguous. The CDR3 contains 14 residues. In germline, CDR1 is SGHNT, CDR2 YENEEA. Trimming took off 5 bases at V and 4 bases at J, with 14 bases between the two ends. The CDR3 loop is CASSPSRETTEAFF. In DNA, the CDR3 is TGTGCCAGCAGCCCCTCTCGGGAGACCACTGAAGCTTTCTTT.

This sequence joins TRBV11-2 and TRBJ1-2; 9 bases agree with TRBD1. CDR3 length equals 17 residues. V shed 5 bases, J shed 7 bases, and the junction held 17 bases outside the gene matches. Germline V lookup: CDR1 SGHAT, CDR2 FQNNGV. The CDR3 spells CASSLSGTGFDVGGYTF. CDR3 nucleotides: TGTGCCAGCAGCCTATCCGGGACAGGGTTCGACGTGGGTGGCTACACCTTC.

The V and J genes are TRBV7-3 and TRBJ2-7; 7 nucleotides align to TRBD2. Unmatched junction bases numbered 6, after V lost 5 bases and J lost 2 bases. CDR1 SGHTA and CDR2 FQGTGA come from the germline V gene. The CDR3 covers 14 residues. The CDR3 bases are TGTGCCAGCAGCCCCGGGGGGTTGACCTACGAGCAGTACTTC. Amino acid sequence: CASSPGGLTYEQYF.

The chain recombines TRBV5-6 with TRBJ1-2; TRBD1 matches at 10 bases. V lost 4 bases to trimming and J lost 1 base; unmatched junction nucleotides: 1. The CDR3 length is 14 residues. Germline V gives CDR1 SGHDT, CDR2 YYEEEE. For the CDR3, the DNA is TGTGCCAGCAGCAGGGACAGGGGTAACTATGGCTACACCTTC. Translating it yields CASSRDRGNYGYTF.

The CDR3 bases are TGTGCCAGCAGCTTAGGGCAGGGTGCGGAGCAGTACGTC. Translated: CASSLGQGAEQYV. The chain uses TRBV11-2 and TRBJ2-7; D might be TRBD1 (5 bases). Trimming shortened V by 1 base and J by 7 bases, and 11 bases separated the two germline ends. Per the germline V gene, CDR1 is SGHAT and CDR2 is FQNNGV. This CDR3 has 13 amino acids.

This chain uses TRBV25-1 with TRBJ2-1, with 9 positions matching TRBD2. The CDR3 is made up of 16 amino acids. V gave up 3 bases and J gave up 6 bases; unmatched junction bases: 9. Germline-derived CDR1 and CDR2 are MGHDK and SYGVNS. The CDR3 DNA is TGTGCCAGCAGTGACAGCGGGAGGCCCCCCGCCAATGAGCAGTTCTTC. It is translated as CASSDSGRPPANEQFF.

The chain combines TRBV3-1 (or the pseudogene TRBV3-2) with TRBJ2-3; TRBD1 matches at 7 bases. The CDR3 extends over 13 amino acids. J lost 5 bases, V lost 4 bases, and 3 bases had no gene match. Germline V gene data show CDR1 as LGHDT and CDR2 as YNNKEL (reference sequence). The CDR3 bases are TGTGCCAGCAGCCTCCAGGGGGTAGATACGCAGTATTTT. Its translation: CASSLQGVDTQYF.

In the case of this clone: The sample holds other DNA sequences that translate to the same CDR3. The chain is built from TRBV18 and TRBJ2-5; D perhaps matches TRBD1 (5 bases). CDR1 and CDR2 (germline): KGHSH, LQKENI. The CDR3 is made up of 13 amino acids. V was pared by 2 bases and J by 1 base, with 5 bases between. The CDR3, as DNA: TGTGCCAGCTCACCAGGGGCCCAAGAGACCCAGTACTTC. Encoded protein: CASSPGAQETQYF.

J is TRBJ1-2 and V is TRBV9, with D maybe TRBD1 (5 bases). Germline V gene lookup returns CDR1 SGDLS and CDR2 YYNGEE. Trimming pared 3 bases from V and 5 bases from J, leaving 14 bases between. The length of the CDR3 is 14 residues. The CDR3 nucleotides are TGTGCCAGCAGCGCCGACGGGGGGGATTATGGCTACACCTTC. The encoded protein is CASSADGGDYGYTF.

J is TRBJ2-1 and V is TRBV18; 8 nucleotides match TRBD2. The CDR3 sequence is 16 residues long. Per germline, CDR1 KGHSH and CDR2 LQKENI. The ends lost 3 bases at V and 5 bases at J; junction bases unmatched: 9. CDR3 in amino acids: CASSPPEKRGNNEQFF. The DNA for the CDR3 is TGTGCCAGCTCACCCCCCGAGAAGCGGGGGAACAATGAGCAGTTCTTC.

This chain connects TRBV13 to TRBJ1-6; TRBD1 matches 9 bases. The trim removed 5 bases at V and 6 bases at J, leaving 5 bases unmatched. There are 15 residues in the CDR3. Looked up from germline, CDR1 is PRHDT and CDR2 is FYEKMQ (reference sequence). The CDR3 DNA reads as TGTGCCAGCAGCACCCACAGGGGGCGTAATTCACCCCTCCACTTT. It translates to CASSTHRGRNSPLHF.

This clone was seen a single time. The chain uses TRBV6-5 and TRBJ2-7; no definite D call. CDR1 and CDR2 (germline): MNHEY, SVGAGI. Trimming took off 1 base at V and 0 bases at J, with 13 bases between the two ends. The CDR3 sequence is 16 residues long. The CDR3, as DNA: TGTGCCAGCAGTTACTTTAGCCCACCTAGCTCCTACGAGCAGTACTTC. Residues: CASSYFSPPSSYEQYF.

This sequence joins TRBV5-4 and TRBJ2-1; 10 bases align to TRBD2. The CDR3 runs to 16 residues. Trimming took 4 bases from V and 9 from J; bases not matched to a gene: 13. CDR1 is SGHNT and CDR2 is YYREEE in the germline V gene (reference sequence). CDR3 sequence (DNA): TGTGCCAGCAGCCCAACTAGCGGGGCCCTCACGGGTGAGCAGTTCTTC. The encoded protein is CASSPTSGALTGEQFF.

The rearrangement links TRBV5-1 to TRBJ2-3, with D perhaps matching TRBD2 (6 bases). The CDR3 contains 14 residues. From germline, CDR1 is SGHRS and CDR2 YFSETQ. V dropped 4 bases and J dropped 6 bases, with 15 bases sitting between them. CDR3 amino acids: CASSQGLAGDTQYF. The CDR3 region has the DNA TGCGCCAGCAGCCAGGGACTCGCTGGGGATACGCAGTATTTT. The full variable domain, completed using reference TRBV5-1 and TRBJ2-3, is KAGVTQTPRYLIKTRGQQVTLSCSPISGHRSVSWYQQTPGQGLQFLFEYFSETQRNKGNFPGRFSGRQFSNSRSEMNVSTLELGDSALYLCASSQGLAGDTQYFGPGTRLTVL.

The rearrangement links TRBV24-1 to TRBJ2-1, with 9 nucleotides matching TRBD1. The V gene's germline CDR1 is KGHDR and CDR2 SFDVKD. V dropped 1 base and J dropped 10; count of bases not matched to a gene: 7. The CDR3 contains 15 residues. The CDR3 DNA follows: TGTGCCACCAGTGATTTAGGGCTAGGACAGGGGGAGCAGTTCTTC. Amino acids: CATSDLGLGQGEQFF.

J is TRBJ2-3 and V is TRBV27, with TRBD2 matching 10 bases. Germline V gene sequence: CDR1 MNHEY, CDR2 SMNVEV (reference sequence). This CDR3 region has 16 residues. The V and J ends lost 4 bases and 0 bases, in that order; junction bases with no gene match: 4. CDR3 protein: CASSSRLAGSTDTQYF. The CDR3 nucleotides read TGTGCCAGCAGTTCCCGACTAGCGGGTAGCACAGATACGCAGTATTTT.

This rearrangement joins TRBV19 to TRBJ1-5; TRBD1 aligns across 9 bases. This CDR3 is built from 15 residues. V shed 7 bases, J shed 5 bases, and the junction held 9 bases outside the gene matches. The V gene's germline CDR1 is LNHDA and CDR2 SQIVND (reference sequence). CDR3: CASTPTGGDHQPQHF. The CDR3 bases are TGTGCCAGTACCCCGACAGGGGGGGATCATCAGCCCCAGCATTTT.

The table lists this clone with a few counts. The V gene is TRBV11-1, the J gene TRBJ2-5, with a possible D match to TRBD1 (5 bases). Germline CDR1 reads SGHAT; CDR2 reads FQDESV (reference sequence). The CDR3 runs to 14 residues. V lost 1 base to trimming and J lost 5 bases, with 11 bases between them. CDR3 sequence reads: CASSLGGRAETQYF. In DNA form, the CDR3 reads TGTGCCAGCAGCTTAGGGGGCAGGGCGGAGACCCAGTACTTC.

This chain connects TRBV6-6 to TRBJ1-2, with 7 bases aligning to TRBD1. The CDR3 spans 14 residues. The germline gives CDR1 MNHNY, CDR2 SVGAGI (reference sequence). V dropped 6 bases and J dropped 3; count of bases not matched to a gene: 7. This CDR3 is CASRPPGQHYGYTF. DNA for the CDR3: TGTGCCAGCAGGCCCCCGGGACAGCACTATGGCTACACCTTC.